This TCR beta chain was captured in a study of T-cell reconstitution after alpha-beta-depleted transplantation in children. J gave up 10 bases and V 6 bases, and 7 bases lay outside the gene matches. The CDR3 sequence is 13 residues long. Germline CDR1 and CDR2: SGHAT and FQNNGV. Researchers prepared the TCRbeta library using unique molecular identifiers, the study reports. TCRdb analysed the PCR reads with MiXCR anew, one entry per CDR3 protein. Of around 400,000 distinct CDR3 sequences in the sample, 9.5% to 13% are singletons; the top ten hold about 5%. Sequenced material: PBMCs from the stem cell graft donor, taken from the stem cell graft. The clonotype comes from a human donor who donated a stem cell graft to a child with acute myeloid leukemia. This chain links TRBV11-2 with TRBJ1-4; 8 bases are shared with TRBD1. The CDR3 spells CASSSTGEAKLFF. The DNA of the CDR3 is TGTGCCAGCAGTTCGACAGGGGAGGCAAAACTGTTTTTT.